The 14 T cell receptor beta chains below come from one sample, sequenced in a study of shared clonotypes between healthy human individuals (dated by TCRdb to 2018 to 2021). Preparation of the library involved the immunoSEQ multiplex PCR assay. TCRdb obtained this table from immuneACCESS and retained in-frame rearrangements with V and J assigned. These tables miss some clones; where compared with another copy, unresolved V genes account for less than half of the shortfall, and the remainder is unexplained. Recorded for this sample are about 1.1 million clones; around 78% of them occurred a single time. Clones ranked in the top ten supply 0.61% of the sample. Sequenced sample: memory CD4+ T cells from PBMCs. This sample's cell subset or site label indicates: CD45RA-negative fraction. All receptors come from a man between 18 and 35 years old in good health. Some clones in this sample may be carry-over from other donors' samples.

The rearrangement joins TRBV6-4 to TRBJ2-4; the D is unclear. V was trimmed by 4 bases and J by 6 bases, leaving 13 bases between them. This CDR3 contains 14 residues. The germline gives CDR1 MRHNA, CDR2 SNTAGT. CDR3 DNA sequence: TGTGCCAGCAGTGGAGGCTTAGTACGAAACATTCAGTACTTC. This codes for CASSGGLVRNIQYF.

This chain links TRBV7-2 with TRBJ2-7; no clear D. The CDR3 covers 15 residues. Germline CDR1 reads SGHTA; CDR2 reads FQGNSA. Trimming left V 1 base short and J 1 base short, with 11 bases between. The CDR3 loop reads CASSLDRGGSYEQYF. CDR3 in DNA: TGTGCCAGCAGCTTAGATCGCGGCGGTTCCTACGAGCAGTACTTC. The full variable domain, with the rest looked up from reference TRBV7-2 and TRBJ2-7, is GAGVSQSPSNKVTEKGKDVELRCDPISGHTALYWYRQSLGQGLEFLIYFQGNSAPDKSGLPSDRFSAERTGGSVSTLTIQRTQQEDSAVYLCASSLDRGGSYEQYFGPGTRLTVT.

This clone was seen more than once but under ten times. Only one base separates this from a far larger clonotype, so it likely reflects a read error. Other DNA sequences in this specimen translate into the identical CDR3. V is TRBV28 and J is TRBJ2-6; D gene ambiguous. The V gene's germline CDR1 is MDHEN and CDR2 SYDVKM. There are 14 residues in the CDR3. V dropped 3 bases and J dropped 0 bases, with 3 bases sitting between them. CDR3 loop: CASSLHSGANVLTF. Here the CDR3 DNA reads TGTGCCAGCAGTTTGCACTCTGGGGCCAACGTCCTGACTTTC.

V usage is TRBV6-1 and J usage is TRBJ2-2; 10 bases agree with TRBD2. The CDR3 has 15 amino acids. Germline values: CDR1 MNHNS, CDR2 SASEGT. Trimming took 6 bases from V and 9 from J; bases not matched to a gene: 10. CDR3 loop: CASRAPLAGVRELFF. The CDR3 region has the DNA TGTGCCAGCAGAGCCCCGCTAGCGGGAGTGCGGGAGCTGTTTTTT.

This clone came up many times. This chain uses TRBV4-1 with TRBJ1-1; a weak D match, TRBD1 (5 bases). This CDR3 contains 15 residues. Germline V CDR1 and CDR2: MGHRA, YSYEKL. V was clipped by 0 bases and J by 0 bases, with 8 bases between them. The CDR3 reads CASSQETAMNTEAFF. As DNA, the CDR3 is TGCGCCAGCAGCCAAGAGACAGCCATGAACACTGAAGCTTTCTTT.

The chain couples TRBV5-4 to TRBJ2-7; the match to TRBD1 covers 7 bases. V trimming: 4 bases; J trimming: 6 bases; junction bases outside the gene matches: 16. CDR3 size: 16 residues. The germline CDR1 and CDR2 sequences are SGHNT and YYREEE (reference sequence). CDR3 nucleotides: TGTGCCAGCAGCCGCTTAGGGGGCACCTTTGGGAGCGAGCAGTACTTC. Amino acids: CASSRLGGTFGSEQYF.

The genes are TRBV11-3 and TRBJ2-1, with no clear D. The germline CDR1 and CDR2 sequences are SGHNT and YENEEA. The CDR3 loop spans 12 amino acids. Trimming left V 5 bases short and J 9 bases short, with 11 bases between. The CDR3 sequence is CASSRDLGEQFF. The DNA of the CDR3 is TGTGCCAGCAGCCGAGATTTGGGTGAGCAGTTCTTC. Variable domain in full (rest from reference TRBV11-3 and TRBJ2-1): EAGVVQSPRYKIIEKKQPVAFWCNPISGHNTLYWYLQNLGQGPELLIRYENEEAVDDSQLPKDRFSAERLKGVDSTLKIQPAELGDSAVYLCASSRDLGEQFFGPGTRLTVL.

This clone was seen a handful of times. The J gene is TRBJ1-1, the V gene TRBV7-9; the D is unclear. The V and J ends lost 2 bases and 5 bases respectively, with 9 bases between them. This CDR3 is built from 13 residues. Per germline, CDR1 SEHNR and CDR2 FQNEAQ (reference sequence). In DNA, the CDR3 is TGTGCCAGCAGCTTAAGTGTTCGGACTGAAGCTTTCTTT. Its translation is CASSLSVRTEAFF.

The chain has TRBV5-1 and TRBJ2-7, with TRBD2 identical over 8 bases. The CDR3 totals 15 residues. J was trimmed by 2 bases and V by 0 bases; bases with no gene match: 4. Germline lookup yields CDR1 SGHRS and CDR2 YFSETQ. The CDR3 coding sequence is TGCGCCAGCAGCTTGGGACTAGCGCGGCCCTACGAGCAGTACTTC. Its translation: CASSLGLARPYEQYF.

This chain connects TRBV7-2 to TRBJ2-5; possibly TRBD2 for D (6 bases). V lost 5 bases, J lost 5 bases, and 12 bases lay in between. This CDR3 region has 13 residues. The germline V gene has CDR1 SGHTA and CDR2 FQGNSA. The CDR3 here is CASSRGGGETQYF. As DNA, the CDR3 is TGTGCCAGCAGCAGGGGAGGAGGCGAGACCCAGTACTTC.

In the case of this clone: A much larger clone lies one base from this, so it may be a read error. This specimen includes other DNA sequences encoding the same CDR3. The gene calls are TRBV9 and TRBJ1-1, with 7 bases that match TRBD1. Losses at the gene ends were 4 bases for V and 5 bases for J; bases not matched to a gene: 8. Per germline, CDR1 SGDLS and CDR2 YYNGEE. The CDR3 loop spans 14 amino acids. Here the CDR3 reads CASSPNRGRTEAFF. CDR3 nucleotides: TGTGCCAGCAGCCCCAACAGGGGTAGAACTGAAGCTTTCTTT.

This clone was seen repeatedly, ten times or more. This rearrangement joins TRBV7-9 to TRBJ2-4; D unclear. The CDR3 contains 13 residues. Germline CDR1 SEHNR, CDR2 FQNEAQ (reference sequence). Trimming took off 4 bases at V and 3 bases at J, with 7 bases between the two ends. The CDR3 loop is CASSSDDKNIQYF. CDR3 in DNA: TGTGCCAGCAGCTCAGATGACAAAAACATTCAGTACTTC.

This clone was found once. The chain has TRBV4-2 and TRBJ2-2; D gene uncertain. V dropped 0 bases and J dropped 0 bases, with 8 bases sitting between them. CDR3 length: 16 amino acids. The germline CDR1 and CDR2 sequences are LGHNA and YNFKEQ. The CDR3 here is CASSQEGVANTGELFF. Written as DNA, the CDR3 is TGTGCCAGCAGCCAAGAGGGCGTAGCGAACACCGGGGAGCTGTTTTTT.

The sample holds one count of this clone. For the CDR3, the DNA is TGTGCCAGTTATCACATAGCGGAAACAGATACGCAGTATTTT. It codes for CASYHIAETDTQYF. The chain employs TRBV7-9 and TRBJ2-3; D is perhaps TRBD2 (6 bases). Trimming shortened V by 9 bases and J by 3 bases, and 16 bases separated the two germline ends. Germline V gene sequence: CDR1 SEHNR, CDR2 FQNEAQ (reference sequence). This CDR3 has 14 amino acids.